This T cell receptor (beta chain) was sequenced in a study of PD-L1 blockade in urothelial cancer. About the study: Patients started atezolizumab at some point between 2013 and 2015, 1,200 mg intravenously every 3 weeks.

Stated time point: peripheral blood 6 weeks after treatment start. Concerning this clone: Its cognate antigen is unknown.

Templates that were synthetic TCR analogs were spiked into each PCR. Assay used: immunoSEQ multiplex PCR; TCRdb lists only in-frame clones, some missing. This table holds some 51,000 clones, approximately 90% found once. The CDR3 extends over 15 amino acids. CDR1 and CDR2 from the germline V gene are SNHLY and FYNNEI. V was clipped by 6 bases and J by 2 bases; unmatched bases: 6. Study findings and constraints: Clones that were tumor-associated expanded more in the blood of durable-benefit patients at 3 weeks.

The sequence was obtained from a man aged 55 to 70 with urothelial cancer. This chain connects TRBV2 to TRBJ2-2; 7 positions agree with TRBD2. Sequenced material: PBMCs, taken around atezolizumab (anti-PD-L1) treatment. The CDR3 nucleotides read TGTGCCAGCAGGGTCAGCGGGGATAACACCGGGGAGCTGTTTTTT. Translation: CASRVSGDNTGELFF. Based on the CDR3 plus reference TRBV2 and TRBJ2-2, the full variable domain is EPEVTQTPSHQVTQMGQEVILRCVPISNHLYFYWYRQILGQKVEFLVSFYNNEISEKSEIFDDQFSVERPDGSNFTLKIRSTKLEDSAMYFCASRVSGDNTGELFFGEGSRLTVL.